This T cell receptor beta chain was identified during a study of blood T cell repertoires in COVID-19. Study overall: Samples of COVID-19 (acute and convalescent) were obtained from the United States, Italy and Spain.

In the original processing: From reference gene primer amplification, estimates of nucleated cell counts were derived. Clones were sequenced by immunoSEQ multiplex PCR, and TCRdb holds only the in-frame ones, with some missing. For V, J and clone size, that table is used; D and trimming come from the DNA. Found here are around 300,000 clones, around 86% of them singletons; the top ten hold 1%. Per germline, CDR1 SGHNT and CDR2 YYREEE (reference sequence). The CDR3 length is 16 residues. Germline trimming cut 4 bases from V and 1 base from J; bases unmatched to any gene: 9. This TCR was recovered from a man aged 45-60 years with active or convalescent COVID-19. Sequenced: peripheral blood. The rearrangement joins TRBV5-4 to TRBJ1-1; 8 positions match TRBD1. In DNA form, the CDR3 reads TGTGCCAGCAGCCGGGGTTCCGGGACAGGGAACACTGAAGCTTTCTTT. Translated: CASSRGSGTGNTEAFF.